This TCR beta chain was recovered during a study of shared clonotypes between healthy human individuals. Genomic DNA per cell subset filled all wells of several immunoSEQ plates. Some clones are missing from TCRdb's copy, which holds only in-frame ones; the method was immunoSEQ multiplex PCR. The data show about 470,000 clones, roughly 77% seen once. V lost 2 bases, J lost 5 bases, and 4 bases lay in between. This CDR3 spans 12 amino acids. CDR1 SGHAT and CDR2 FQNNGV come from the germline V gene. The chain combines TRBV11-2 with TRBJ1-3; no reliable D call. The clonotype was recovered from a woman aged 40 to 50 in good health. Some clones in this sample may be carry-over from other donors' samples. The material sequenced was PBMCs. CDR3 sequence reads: CASSLWRNTIYF. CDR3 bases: TGTGCCAGCAGCTTATGGAGAAACACCATATATTTT.